The clone carrying this TCR beta chain is identified as medium-sized from frequency. The sample comes from a study of CD8 T cells in cerebrospinal fluid in Alzheimer's disease. TCRdb re-called the 10x single-cell sequencing reads, yielding one record per CDR3 amino acid sequence without DNA. This table lists about 1,500 distinct CDR3 sequences. There are 16 residues in the CDR3. Sample: cerebrospinal fluid. This clonotype was obtained from a human donor with mild cognitive impairment. V gene TRBV12-3 or TRBV12-4 combines with J gene TRBJ2-3; TCRdb picks TRBD2, but there is no DNA to check that call. The CDR3: CASSRLAGVETDTQYF.